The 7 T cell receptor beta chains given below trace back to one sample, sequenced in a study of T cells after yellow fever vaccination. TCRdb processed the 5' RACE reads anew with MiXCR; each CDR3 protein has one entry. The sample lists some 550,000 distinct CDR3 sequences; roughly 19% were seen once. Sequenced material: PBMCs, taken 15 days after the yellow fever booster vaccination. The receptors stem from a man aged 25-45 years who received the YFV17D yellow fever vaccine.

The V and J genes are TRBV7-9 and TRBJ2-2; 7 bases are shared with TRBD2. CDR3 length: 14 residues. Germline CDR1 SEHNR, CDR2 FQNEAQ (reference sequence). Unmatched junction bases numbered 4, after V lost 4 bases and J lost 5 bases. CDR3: CASSWAGETGELFF. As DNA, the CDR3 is TGTGCCAGCAGCTGGGCGGGAGAAACCGGGGAGCTGTTTTTT.

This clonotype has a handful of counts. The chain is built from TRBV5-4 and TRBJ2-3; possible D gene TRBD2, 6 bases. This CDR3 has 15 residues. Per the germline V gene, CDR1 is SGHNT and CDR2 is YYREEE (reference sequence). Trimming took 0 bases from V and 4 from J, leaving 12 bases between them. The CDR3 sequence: CASSLEEGIPDTQYF. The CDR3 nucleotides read TGTGCCAGCAGCTTGGAGGAGGGGATCCCAGATACGCAGTATTTT.

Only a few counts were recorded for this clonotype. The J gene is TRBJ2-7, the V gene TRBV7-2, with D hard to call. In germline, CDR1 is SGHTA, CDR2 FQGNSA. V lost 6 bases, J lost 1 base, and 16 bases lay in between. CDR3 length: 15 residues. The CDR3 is CASRKRTVTSYEQYF. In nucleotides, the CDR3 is TGTGCCAGCAGAAAACGGACGGTTACGTCCTACGAGCAGTACTTC.

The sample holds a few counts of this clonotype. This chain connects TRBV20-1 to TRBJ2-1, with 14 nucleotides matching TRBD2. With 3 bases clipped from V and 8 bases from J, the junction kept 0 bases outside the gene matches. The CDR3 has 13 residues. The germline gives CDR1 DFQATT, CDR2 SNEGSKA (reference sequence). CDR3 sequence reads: CSARTSGRDEQFF. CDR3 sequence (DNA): TGCAGTGCTAGGACTAGCGGGAGGGATGAGCAGTTCTTC.

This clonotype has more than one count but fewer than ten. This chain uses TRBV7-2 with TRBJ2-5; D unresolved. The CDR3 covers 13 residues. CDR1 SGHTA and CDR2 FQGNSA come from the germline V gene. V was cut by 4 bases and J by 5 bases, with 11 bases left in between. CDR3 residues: CASSSEREETQYF. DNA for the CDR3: TGTGCCAGCAGCTCAGAGAGAGAGGAGACCCAGTACTTC.

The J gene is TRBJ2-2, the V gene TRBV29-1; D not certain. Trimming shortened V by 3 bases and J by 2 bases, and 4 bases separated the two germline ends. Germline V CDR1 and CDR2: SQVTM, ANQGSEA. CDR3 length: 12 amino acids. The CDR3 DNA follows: TGCAGCGTTGACCTAAACACCGGGGAGCTGTTTTTT. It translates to CSVDLNTGELFF.

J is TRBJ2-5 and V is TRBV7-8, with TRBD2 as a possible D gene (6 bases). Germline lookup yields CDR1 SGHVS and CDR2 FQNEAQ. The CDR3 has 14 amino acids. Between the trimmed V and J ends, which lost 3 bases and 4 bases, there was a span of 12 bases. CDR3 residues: CASSFGRGSETQYF. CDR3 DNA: TGTGCCAGCAGCTTCGGGAGAGGGTCAGAGACCCAGTACTTC.